The TCR beta chain described here comes from a study of Ad26.COV2.S vaccination and SARS-CoV-2 variants. Profiling relied on immunoSEQ multiplex PCR, and the TCRdb table lists in-frame clones only, not all of them. The sample holds around 300,000 clones; approximately 86% are singletons and the top ten take about 11%. This CDR3 region has 15 residues. J was trimmed by 5 bases and V by 6 bases; bases with no gene match: 11. Germline lookup yields CDR1 SGHTA and CDR2 FQGNSA. The treatment denotes: 15 to 20 received Ad26.COV2.S at low or high dose, single or two shots; 5 received placebo; per-sample allocation not given. The investigators took samples on day 63 after the first vaccine or placebo injection.

The receptor comes from a person aged 18-65 years who received the Ad26.COV2.S COVID-19 vaccine or a placebo. The chain combines TRBV7-2 with TRBJ2-7; 9 bases map to TRBD1. Sequenced material: peripheral blood, taken in a trial of Ad26.COV2.S vaccine versus placebo. CDR3 DNA: TGTGCCAGCAGGTCACTGGGACAGGGAACCCACGAGCAGTACTTC. The encoded protein is CASRSLGQGTHEQYF.